This T cell receptor (beta chain) was profiled in a study of blood T cell repertoires in COVID-19. Study-level background: T cells, B-cell-depleted T cells, or PBMCs supplied cDNA or gDNA.

Generated by immunoSEQ multiplex PCR, the TCRdb table keeps only in-frame clones and is missing some. The data hold 440,000 or so clones, with 70% to 90% observed a single time. The CDR3 has 15 amino acids. Germline CDR1 reads ENHRY; CDR2 reads SYGVKD. V lost 10 bases and J lost 0; bases outside the gene matches: 7. The chain is built from TRBV10-3 and TRBJ2-2; TRBD1 agrees at 8 bases. Sequencing was carried out using peripheral blood. The sequence was collected from a middle-aged woman with COVID-19, enrolled during active disease. CDR3 DNA sequence: TGTGCCACCGCTCAGGGGGCCCCGAACACCGGGGAGCTGTTTTTT. Translated: CATAQGAPNTGELFF.